This T cell receptor (beta chain) was retrieved from a study of blood T cell repertoires in COVID-19. As for the study in general: From T cells, B-cell-depleted T cells, or PBMCs came the material, which was cDNA or gDNA.

CDR1 SQVTM and CDR2 ANQGSEA come from the germline V gene. The CDR3 totals 14 residues. J lost 5 bases, V lost 3 bases, and 4 bases had no gene match. This clone was counted between two and nine times. Other DNA sequences from this sample encode an identical CDR3 as well. As originally analysed: The assay estimated nucleated cells by amplifying reference gene primers. Profiled with immunoSEQ multiplex PCR; TCRdb holds only in-frame clones, not every one. The D gene and trimming were derived from the DNA, and the V and J assignments and clone size from that table. The top ten clones hold around 16% of a sample with some 110,000 clones, about four fifths of them seen once.

The receptor comes from a man aged 55 to 70 with active or convalescent COVID-19. The V gene is TRBV29-1, the J gene TRBJ2-1; 10 nucleotides agree with TRBD2. Material for sequencing was peripheral blood. The CDR3 reads CSVDGLAGDNEQFF. CDR3 DNA sequence: TGCAGCGTTGACGGCCTAGCGGGAGACAATGAGCAGTTCTTC.